Below, one T cell receptor (beta chain) is given with its context. Its antigen remains unknown. Vbeta (60) and Jbeta (13) primers were used in the PCR. As originally analysed: Later work found around 80 million unique TCR beta chains, with around 10 million shared. Assay: immunoSEQ multiplex PCR; the TCRdb copy retains only in-frame clones and omits some. V and J calls and clone size come straight from that table; D and trimming were deduced from the DNA. The data contain around 140,000 clones, around four fifths of them singletons. The data stem from a study of cytomegalovirus exposure and HLA in healthy donors. Looking at the study overall: An analysis done earlier identified roughly 120 million unique TCR beta sequences from 150 million to 200 million T cells. Regarding the study as a whole: Earlier findings revealed that most TCR beta V segments proved productive either about 87% or about 30% of the time. According to reports, the classifier identified cytomegalovirus status with high specificity and sensitivity.

This CDR3 spans 12 amino acids. Trimming shortened V by 5 bases and J by 7 bases, and 12 bases separated the two germline ends. The germline V gene encodes CDR1 MNHEY and CDR2 SMNVEV (reference sequence). Sequenced input: PBMCs. This rearrangement joins TRBV27 to TRBJ2-7, with D possibly TRBD1 on 6 matching bases. The source is an older woman in good health and CMV-seropositive. The CDR3 bases are TGTGCCAGCAGTATAGCAGGGGTTGAGCAGTACTTC. Protein product: CASSIAGVEQYF.